These 30 T cell receptor beta chains originate from one sample sequenced in a study of PD-1 blockade in classical Hodgkin lymphoma. Data came from immunoSEQ multiplex PCR; TCRdb stores just in-frame clones and leaves some out. The sample lists fewer than 90,000 clones; roughly 91% were seen once. All patients relapsed after autologous stem cell transplantation, and brentuximab vedotin exposure varied. This specimen consisted of peripheral blood mononuclear cells (PBMCs), obtained at baseline. These receptors all come from a human donor with classical Hodgkin lymphoma.

J is TRBJ2-7 and V is TRBV9, with 8 bases lining up with TRBD1. From germline, CDR1 is SGDLS and CDR2 YYNGEE. V was clipped by 3 bases and J by 3 bases; unmatched bases: 2. This CDR3 is built from 13 residues. CDR3 in amino acids: CASSGDRGYEQYF. CDR3 bases: TGTGCCAGCAGCGGAGACAGGGGCTACGAGCAGTACTTC.

This chain's CDR3 is CASSWNRAHRLHF. The CDR3 coding sequence is TGTGCCAGCAGTTGGAACAGGGCCCATCGCCTCCACTTT. The V call is TRBV6-5, the J call TRBJ1-6, with D perhaps matching TRBD1 (6 bases). V gave up 4 bases and J gave up 15 bases, with 16 bases separating them. This CDR3 spans 13 amino acids. Germline V gene data show CDR1 as MNHEY and CDR2 as SVGAGI.

J is TRBJ2-1 and V is TRBV9; the D gene could be TRBD1 or TRBD2 (5 bases each). Germline-derived CDR1 and CDR2 are SGDLS and YYNGEE. There are 16 residues in the CDR3. Trimming pared 2 bases from V and 8 bases from J, leaving 20 bases between. Here the CDR3 reads CASSVEGPPSNDEQFF. In nucleotides, the CDR3 is TGTGCCAGCAGCGTCGAGGGGCCCCCTTCTAACGATGAGCAGTTCTTC.

The chain recombines TRBV4-2 with TRBJ2-3; 11 nucleotides agree with TRBD2. The V gene end was trimmed by 1 base and the J gene end by 6 bases; junction bases not matched to a gene: 3. This CDR3 region has 15 residues. From germline, CDR1 is LGHNA and CDR2 YNFKEQ. The CDR3 loop reads CASSQVSGRADTQYF. The CDR3 nucleotides are TGTGCCAGCAGCCAAGTTAGCGGGAGGGCGGATACGCAGTATTTT.

The rearrangement links TRBV28 to TRBJ1-5; D remains unclear. CDR1 and CDR2 (germline): MDHEN, SYDVKM. Trimming left V 10 bases short and J 4 bases short, with 11 bases between. The CDR3 has 12 residues. The CDR3 sequence: CAIRDGNQPQHF. The CDR3 region has the DNA TGTGCCATAAGAGACGGAAATCAGCCCCAGCATTTT.

The chain combines TRBV7-9 with TRBJ1-1, with a possible D match to TRBD1 (5 bases). Germline V gene sequence: CDR1 SEHNR, CDR2 FQNEAQ (reference sequence). The CDR3 length is 19 residues. The V end was cut by 5 bases, the J end by 3 bases, with 28 bases between. The CDR3 is CASSPSIIRDSNEDTEAFF. CDR3 in DNA: TGTGCCAGCAGCCCTAGTATCATCCGGGACTCCAACGAGGACACTGAAGCTTTCTTT.

V gene TRBV7-7 combines with J gene TRBJ1-1; the D is unclear. V was pared by 3 bases and J by 5 bases, with 19 bases between. The CDR3 is made up of 16 amino acids. Germline V CDR1 and CDR2: SSHAT, FNYEAQ (reference sequence). CDR3: CASSLAGGPRNTEAFF. As DNA, the CDR3 is TGTGCCAGCAGCTTGGCGGGTGGACCGCGGAATACTGAAGCTTTCTTT.

The V call is TRBV5-8, the J call TRBJ2-1; D not certain. This CDR3 comprises 12 residues. Deletions cut 2 bases from V and 4 bases from J, with 4 bases between. CDR1 is SGHTS, CDR2 YDEGEE, per germline. For the CDR3, the DNA is TGTGCCAGCAGCTTTCAGTACAATGAGCAGTTCTTC. This codes for CASSFQYNEQFF.

The chain has TRBV11-3 and TRBJ2-1; 9 bases match TRBD2. The CDR3 extends over 16 amino acids. The trim removed 0 bases at V and 5 bases at J, leaving 5 bases unmatched. Per germline, CDR1 SGHNT and CDR2 YENEEA. CDR3 in DNA: TGTGCCAGCAGCTTAGAGCGGGGGGGCCTTGACAATGAGCAGTTCTTC. Its protein is CASSLERGGLDNEQFF.

The chain employs TRBV9 and TRBJ2-1; D remains unclear. The germline CDR1 and CDR2 sequences are SGDLS and YYNGEE. The CDR3 is made up of 15 amino acids. V was pared by 6 bases and J by 1 base, with 14 bases between. For the CDR3, the DNA is TGTGCCAGCAACAAGGGATCCCCTTCCTACAATGAGCAGTTCTTC. As protein: CASNKGSPSYNEQFF. Complete variable domain (other parts from reference TRBV9 and TRBJ2-1): DSGVTQTPKHLITATGQRVTLRCSPRSGDLSVYWYQQSLDQGLQFLIQYYNGEERAKGNILERFSAQQFPDLHSELNLSSLELGDSALYFCASNKGSPSYNEQFFGPGTRLTVL.

The chain links TRBV15 to TRBJ2-5; D is undetermined. The germline V gene has CDR1 LNHNV and CDR2 YYDKDF (reference sequence). CDR3 size: 17 residues. Between the trimmed V and J ends, which lost 0 bases and 4 bases, there was a span of 18 bases. CDR3 in DNA: TGTGCCACCAGCAGAGATCTAATGAAACCGGACGCAGAGACCCAGTACTTC. Protein sequence: CATSRDLMKPDAETQYF.

The chain employs TRBV6-6 and TRBJ1-3; no clear D gene. V lost 4 bases, J lost 4 bases, and 5 bases lay in between. Germline V gives CDR1 MNHNY, CDR2 SVGAGI (reference sequence). The CDR3 has 12 residues. CDR3 region: CASSFLGNTIYF. DNA for the CDR3: TGTGCCAGCAGTTTTTTGGGAAACACCATATATTTT.

V is TRBV7-2 and J is TRBJ1-1; weak D call: TRBD1 (6 bases). CDR3 length: 10 amino acids. From germline, CDR1 is SGHTA and CDR2 FQGNSA. Between the trimmed V and J ends, which lost 6 bases and 8 bases, there was a span of 7 bases. The chain's CDR3 is CASSRGEAFF. The CDR3 region has the DNA TGTGCCAGCAGTAGGGGGGAAGCTTTCTTT.

The chain has TRBV27 and TRBJ2-1; 9 positions match TRBD2. The CDR3 sequence is 15 residues long. V was clipped by 3 bases and J by 7 bases; unmatched bases: 7. CDR1 and CDR2 from the germline V gene are MNHEY and SMNVEV (reference sequence). DNA of the CDR3: TGTGCCAGCAGTTTCGGGCAGACTAGCGGAAATGAGCAGTTCTTC. Amino acid sequence: CASSFGQTSGNEQFF.

The chain employs TRBV11-3 and TRBJ2-1; D is undetermined. Per germline, CDR1 SGHNT and CDR2 YENEEA. This CDR3 is built from 13 residues. The V and J ends lost 5 bases and 10 bases respectively, with 15 bases between them. In DNA form, the CDR3 reads TGTGCCAGCAGCGAATCTCAGGCGGCCGAGCAGTTCTTC. Amino acids: CASSESQAAEQFF.

V is TRBV4-1 and J is TRBJ1-5, with D hard to call. Germline V CDR1 and CDR2: MGHRA, YSYEKL. The CDR3 contains 15 residues. V lost 1 base and J 0 bases, leaving 7 bases between the germline ends. This CDR3 reads CASSQVDLSNQPQHF. DNA for the CDR3: TGCGCCAGCAGCCAAGTGGACCTTAGCAATCAGCCCCAGCATTTT.

The rearrangement links TRBV9 to TRBJ1-2, with D unresolved. V was trimmed by 4 bases and J by 8 bases, leaving 15 bases between them. The CDR3 runs to 13 residues. CDR1 SGDLS and CDR2 YYNGEE come from the germline V gene. DNA of the CDR3: TGTGCCAGCAGCCATCCCGAGGTGGGCGGCTACACCTTC. As protein: CASSHPEVGGYTF.

This chain connects TRBV7-5 to TRBJ2-1; TRBD2, the D gene given by the table, was not confirmed from the DNA. TRBV7-5 is a pseudogene. CDR3 length equals 16 residues. The CDR3, as DNA: TGTGTCAGAAGCCCGCGACTAGCGGGAGGCCTTCATGAGCAGTTCTTC. This sequence encodes CVRSPRLAGGLHEQFF.

The chain couples TRBV25-1 to TRBJ2-1, with 8 bases aligning to TRBD2. The V gene's germline CDR1 is MGHDK and CDR2 SYGVNS. Losses at the gene ends were 6 bases for V and 7 bases for J; bases not matched to a gene: 11. The CDR3 spans 15 residues. The CDR3 bases are TGTGCCAGCAGCCCCGGAACTAGCGGCGGGAATGAGCAGTTCTTC. Protein: CASSPGTSGGNEQFF.

The rearrangement joins TRBV4-3 to TRBJ1-4; D is unresolved. Germline V lookup: CDR1 LGHNA, CDR2 YSLEER. Deletions cut 3 bases from V and 1 base from J, with 12 bases between. CDR3 length: 16 amino acids. CDR3 protein: CASSQSGGRTNEKLFF. The DNA for the CDR3 is TGCGCCAGCAGCCAGTCTGGAGGACGAACTAATGAAAAACTGTTTTTT.

The CDR3 nucleotides read TGTGCCAGCAGCGTTGGTATCCGGGGGGGCACAGATACGCAGTATTTT. Encoded protein: CASSVGIRGGTDTQYF. V is TRBV9 and J is TRBJ2-3, with TRBD2 matching over 7 bases. The V and J ends lost 2 bases and 1 base, in that order; junction bases with no gene match: 7. This CDR3 spans 16 amino acids. Germline assignment: CDR1 SGDLS and CDR2 YYNGEE.

This chain links TRBV18 with TRBJ2-1, with TRBD2 matching over 8 bases. The CDR3 is made up of 16 amino acids. With V trimmed by 3 bases and J by 8 bases, 12 bases remained unmatched. Germline CDR1 reads KGHSH; CDR2 reads LQKENI. CDR3: CASSPPTGGERHEQFF. The CDR3 DNA reads TGTGCCAGCTCACCCCCCACGGGGGGGGAGCGCCATGAGCAGTTCTTC. Using reference TRBV18 and TRBJ2-1 for the parts outside the CDR3, the full variable domain is NAGVMQNPRHLVRRRGQEARLRCSPMKGHSHVYWYRQLPEEGLKFMVYLQKENIIDESGMPKERFSAEFPKEGPSILRIQQVVRGDSAAYFCASSPPTGGERHEQFFGPGTRLTVL.

The chain links TRBV18 to TRBJ2-3, with 8 bases aligning to TRBD1. Germline CDR1 is KGHSH and CDR2 is LQKENI. J was trimmed by 4 bases and V by 8 bases; bases with no gene match: 8. This CDR3 has 14 amino acids. The CDR3, as DNA: TGTGCCAGCGGCATCACAGGGGGAGCAGATACGCAGTATTTT. This sequence encodes CASGITGGADTQYF.

This chain links TRBV7-9 with TRBJ1-2, with 7 bases identical to TRBD1. Germline V gene data show CDR1 as SEHNR and CDR2 as FQNEAQ (reference sequence). Trimming at V came to 6 bases and at J to 8 bases, leaving 18 bases not matched to a gene. This CDR3 has 16 amino acids. CDR3 amino acids: CASSQAGGSSLRGYTF. The CDR3 DNA sequence: TGTGCCAGCAGTCAAGCAGGGGGATCCTCTCTTCGGGGCTACACCTTC.

The chain links TRBV11-2 to TRBJ1-2; maybe TRBD1 (5 bases). The CDR3 is 17 amino acids. Trimming removed 2 bases from V and 2 bases from J, with 18 bases in between. Germline V lookup: CDR1 SGHAT, CDR2 FQNNGV. The CDR3 nucleotides read TGTGCCAGCAGCTTAACGGGTGGGGGAACCTACAACTATGGCTACACCTTC. Translated, it gives CASSLTGGGTYNYGYTF.

V gene TRBV7-9 combines with J gene TRBJ1-5; D perhaps matches TRBD1 (5 bases). The CDR3 extends over 16 amino acids. The ends were cut back, 3 bases at V and 2 bases at J, with 14 bases in the middle. Germline CDR1 SEHNR, CDR2 FQNEAQ (reference sequence). The CDR3 loop reads CASSLGPGGGNQPQHF. CDR3 nucleotides: TGTGCCAGCAGCTTGGGGCCCGGAGGCGGCAATCAGCCCCAGCATTTT.

The chain employs TRBV30 and TRBJ2-7; D not resolved. Germline lookup yields CDR1 GTSNPN and CDR2 SVGIG (reference sequence). Trimming took 5 bases from V and 3 from J, leaving 8 bases between them. CDR3 length: 11 amino acids. In nucleotides, the CDR3 is TGTGCCTGGGAGAGCAACTACGAGCAGTACTTC. This gives the protein CAWESNYEQYF.

V gene TRBV13 combines with J gene TRBJ2-2; TRBD2 aligns across 7 bases. V dropped 5 bases and J dropped 0; count of bases not matched to a gene: 6. This CDR3 is 16 amino acids long. Germline V gene sequence: CDR1 PRHDT, CDR2 FYEKMQ (reference sequence). The CDR3 nucleotides read TGTGCCAGCAGCATCATACTAGCGTCGAACACCGGGGAGCTGTTTTTT. As protein: CASSIILASNTGELFF.

This rearrangement joins TRBV12-5 to TRBJ2-3, with D tentatively TRBD1 (6 bases). This CDR3 region has 17 residues. V lost 6 bases, J lost 2 bases, and 21 bases lay in between. Germline V gene lookup returns CDR1 LGHNT and CDR2 FRNRAP. The CDR3 protein is CASGIFRDTRFTDTQYF. The CDR3 DNA reads as TGTGCTAGTGGGATTTTCCGGGACACTCGGTTCACAGATACGCAGTATTTT.

This rearrangement joins TRBV6-6 to TRBJ2-1; D is unresolved. Trimming shortened V by 2 bases and J by 6 bases, and 11 bases separated the two germline ends. This CDR3 has 14 residues. The V gene's germline CDR1 is MNHNY and CDR2 SVGAGI (reference sequence). The CDR3: CASSYTTQRNEQFF. CDR3 nucleotide sequence: TGTGCCAGCAGTTACACGACGCAACGCAATGAGCAGTTCTTC.